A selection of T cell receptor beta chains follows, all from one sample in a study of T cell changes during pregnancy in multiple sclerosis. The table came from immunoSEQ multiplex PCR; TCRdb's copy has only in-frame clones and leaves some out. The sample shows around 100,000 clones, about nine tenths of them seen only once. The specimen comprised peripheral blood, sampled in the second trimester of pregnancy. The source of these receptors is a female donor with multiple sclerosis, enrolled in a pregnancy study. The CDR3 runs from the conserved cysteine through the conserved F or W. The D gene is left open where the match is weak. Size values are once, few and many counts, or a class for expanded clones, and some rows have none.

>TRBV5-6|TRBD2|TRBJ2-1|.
TGTGCCAGCACTGAGGAGGCTAGCGGGACCCAATACGAGCAGTTCTTC
CASTEEASGTQYEQFF
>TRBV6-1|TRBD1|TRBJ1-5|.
TGTGCCAGCAGTGCGGGACAGAGGCGTCACAGCAATCAGCCCCAGCATTTT
CASSAGQRRHSNQPQHF
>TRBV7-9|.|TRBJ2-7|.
TGTGCCAGCAGCCGCGGGGGCCAGGGCCTCCCCTTCGGAAGTTTC
CASSRGGQGLPFGSF
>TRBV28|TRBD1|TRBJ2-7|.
TGTGCCAGCTCCACTGCGACAGGGCCTCCCTACGAGCAGTACTTC
CASSTATGPPYEQYF
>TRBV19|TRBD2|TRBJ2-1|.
TGTGCCAGTAGTCATCAGAGCGGGAGGGCGGATGAGCAGTTCTTC
CASSHQSGRADEQFF
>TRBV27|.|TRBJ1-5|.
TGTGCCAGCAGAAGAGTCACAGGAGTCAATCAGCCCCAGCATTTT
CASRRVTGVNQPQHF
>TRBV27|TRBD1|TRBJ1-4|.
TGTGCCAGCAGTTCAGGACAGGCAAAACTGTTTTTT
CASSSGQAKLFF
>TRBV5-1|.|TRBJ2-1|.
TGCGCCAGCGGACAGACTCACAATGAGCAGTTCTTC
CASGQTHNEQFF
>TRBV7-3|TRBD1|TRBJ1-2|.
TGTGCCAGCAGCCAAACAGGGGTCGCGGACGGCTACACCTTC
CASSQTGVADGYTF
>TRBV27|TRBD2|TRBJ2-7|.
TGTGCCAGCAGTTTATACGGGACTAACGAGCAGTACTTC
CASSLYGTNEQYF
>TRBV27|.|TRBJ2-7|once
TGTGCCAGCAGTTTCGCGACATACGGCTCCTACGAGCAGTACTTC
CASSFATYGSYEQYF
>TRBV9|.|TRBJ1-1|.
TGTGCCAGCAGCGTAGGAGGGTCCACTGAAGCTTTCTTT
CASSVGGSTEAFF
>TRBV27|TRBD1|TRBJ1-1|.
TGTGCCAGCAGTCTCACAGGGGACACTGAAGCTTTCTTT
CASSLTGDTEAFF
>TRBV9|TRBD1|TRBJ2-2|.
TGTGCCAGCAGCGTAGAAAGGGGGCCCCCACTAAACACCGGGGAGCTGTTTTTT
CASSVERGPPLNTGELFF
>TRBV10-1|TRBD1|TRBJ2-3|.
TGCGCCAGCAGTGAGTCAATTGGGGACAGGGAAAGCACAGATACGCAGTATTTT
CASSESIGDRESTDTQYF
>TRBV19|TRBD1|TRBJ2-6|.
TGTGCCAGTAGTATGGGACAGGGCCCCTCTGGGGCCAACGTCCTGACTTTC
CASSMGQGPSGANVLTF
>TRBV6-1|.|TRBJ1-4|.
TGTGCCAGCACTCGTTACCAGGGAGGTAATGAAAAACTGTTTTTT
CASTRYQGGNEKLFF
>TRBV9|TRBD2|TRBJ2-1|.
TGTGCCAGCAGCGCGAGCCCCGGGGTCGGGCGGGGGAACAATGAGCAGTTCTTC
CASSASPGVGRGNNEQFF
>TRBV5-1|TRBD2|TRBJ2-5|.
TGCGCCAGCAGTCCTTCGGTCGCGGGAGTCTCGGACCAAGAGACCCAGTACTTC
CASSPSVAGVSDQETQYF
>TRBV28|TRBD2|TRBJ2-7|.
TGTGCCAGCAGTCCCCAGCGGGATTCCTACGAGCAGTACTTC
CASSPQRDSYEQYF
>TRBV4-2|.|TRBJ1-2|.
TGTGCCAGCAGTACCGGGACTCCCCTGGGAGGCTACACCTTC
CASSTGTPLGGYTF
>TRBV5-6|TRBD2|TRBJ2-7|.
TGTGCCAGCAGCCAGGGAGGACTAGACCCGTCCTACGAGCAGTACTTC
CASSQGGLDPSYEQYF
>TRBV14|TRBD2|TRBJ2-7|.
TGTGCCAGCAGCCAATGGCGGGGGAACGAGCAGTACTTC
CASSQWRGNEQYF
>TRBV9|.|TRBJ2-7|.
TGTGCCAGCAGCGTATACCCGGGAGTGGGCTACGAGCAGTACTTC
CASSVYPGVGYEQYF
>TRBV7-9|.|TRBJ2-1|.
TGTGCCAGCGCAGGGGCAAGCTCCTACAATGAGCAGTTCTTC
CASAGASSYNEQFF
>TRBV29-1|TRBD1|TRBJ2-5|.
TGCAGCGTTGAGGCCAGGGGGCGCGTAGAGACCCAGTACTTC
CSVEARGRVETQYF
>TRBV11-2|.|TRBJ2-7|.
TGTGCCAGCAGCGAACCCCGGGACTTCTACGAGCAGTACTTC
CASSEPRDFYEQYF
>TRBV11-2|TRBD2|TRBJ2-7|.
TGTGCCAGCAGCTTTGGAGCCAGCGGGACCTACGAGCAGTACTTC
CASSFGASGTYEQYF
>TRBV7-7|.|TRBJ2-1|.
TGTGCTAGCAGCTTAGGTCAGGGAAACTCCTACAATGAGCAGTTCTTC
CASSLGQGNSYNEQFF
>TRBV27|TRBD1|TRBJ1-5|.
TGTGCCAGCAGTTCCTCCGTCCGACAGGGGACGGGGCCCCAGCATTTT
CASSSSVRQGTGPQHF
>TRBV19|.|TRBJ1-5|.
TGTGCCAGTAGTCTCGGGGCGGGGAGCAATCAGCCCCAGCATTTT
CASSLGAGSNQPQHF
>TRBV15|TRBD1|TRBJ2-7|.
TGTGCCACCAGCTTCGGACAGGGTGGGTACGAGCAGTACTTC
CATSFGQGGYEQYF
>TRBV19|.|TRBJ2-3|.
TGTGCCCCGGGATTTTCAGATACGCAGTATTTT
CAPGFSDTQYF
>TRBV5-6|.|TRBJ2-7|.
TGTGCCAGCAGCTTTGACAACTCCCCCTACGAGCAGTACTTC
CASSFDNSPYEQYF
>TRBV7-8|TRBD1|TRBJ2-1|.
TGTGCCAGCAGCTTTAGGGGGCTCTCCCACTACAATGAGCAGTTCTTC
CASSFRGLSHYNEQFF
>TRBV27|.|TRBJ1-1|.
TGTGCCAGCAGTTTATCGCCAGGGAACACTGAAGCTTTCTTT
CASSLSPGNTEAFF
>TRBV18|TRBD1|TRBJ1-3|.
TGTGCCAGCGCGACAGGCCCTAACAGGGGTGAAAACACCATATATTTT
CASATGPNRGENTIYF
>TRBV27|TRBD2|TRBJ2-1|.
TGTGCCAGCAGTTTATCCTTAGCGGGAGCGGTCTACAATGAGCAGTTCTTC
CASSLSLAGAVYNEQFF
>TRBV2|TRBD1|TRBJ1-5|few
TGTGCCAGCAGCCGGGACAGGCGCAATCAGCCCCAGCATTTT
CASSRDRRNQPQHF
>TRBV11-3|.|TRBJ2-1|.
TGTGCCAGCAGCTTAGGGCCCGGGGGAAACGAGCAGTTCTTC
CASSLGPGGNEQFF
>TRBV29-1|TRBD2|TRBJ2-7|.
TGCAGCGTTGAGCGGGGGGGGAACGAGCAGTACTTC
CSVERGGNEQYF
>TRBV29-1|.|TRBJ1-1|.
TGCAGCTTAAAATTTGGGAGGGGTGAAGCTTTCTTT
CSLKFGRGEAFF
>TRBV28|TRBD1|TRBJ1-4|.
TGTGCCAGCAGCCTGACAGGGCTTGAAGAAAAACTGTTTTTT
CASSLTGLEEKLFF
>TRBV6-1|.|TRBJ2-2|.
TGTGCCAGCAGTGAAGGGCCGAAAACCGGGGAGCTGTTTTTT
CASSEGPKTGELFF
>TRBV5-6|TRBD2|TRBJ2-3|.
TGTGCCAGCAGCCCGGGACTAGCTCCAGGCTACACAGATACGCAGTATTTT
CASSPGLAPGYTDTQYF
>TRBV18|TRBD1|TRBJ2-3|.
TGTGCCAGCTCACCAGACAGGGGGAAGGCAGATACGCAGTATTTT
CASSPDRGKADTQYF
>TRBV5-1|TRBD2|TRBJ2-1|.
TGCGCCAGCACCCCTTTCACTAGCGCCAGGAGTGGCAATGAGCAGTTCTTC
CASTPFTSARSGNEQFF
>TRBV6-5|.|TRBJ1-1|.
TGTGCCAGCAGCCAAGTAGGGAGAGGGACTGAAGCTTTCTTT
CASSQVGRGTEAFF
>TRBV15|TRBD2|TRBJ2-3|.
TGTGCCACCAGCAGCACTAGCGGGAGGGGTAAAGATACGCAGTATTTT
CATSSTSGRGKDTQYF
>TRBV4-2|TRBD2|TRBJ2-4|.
TGTGCCAGCAGCCAAGATTTTAGCGGGGTAGACATTCAGTACTTC
CASSQDFSGVDIQYF
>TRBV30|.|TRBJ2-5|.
TGTGCCTGGAGTCTGGTCGGGGAGACCCAGTACTTC
CAWSLVGETQYF